This T cell receptor beta chain was identified in a study of PD-L1 blockade in urothelial cancer. Turning to the study itself: Blood analysis occurred 3 weeks (second dose) and 6 weeks after treatment start. The study, taken as a whole, reports: Better survival was predicted by below-median pretreatment blood TCR clonality.

Remarks on this clone: Its antigen is as yet unknown.

Assay: immunoSEQ multiplex PCR; the TCRdb copy retains only in-frame clones and omits some. The repertoire has more than 40,000 clones, about four fifths of them found once; the top ten carry roughly 16%. The time point denotes: peripheral blood 6 weeks after treatment start. Metastatic or locally advanced urothelial carcinoma was present in the patients. Each patient gave between 1 and 8 samples of peripheral blood mononuclear cells, which were collected pretreatment and during treatment. Germline V gene data show CDR1 as KGHSH and CDR2 as LQKENI. V was trimmed by 0 bases and J by 0 bases, leaving 15 bases between them. The CDR3 length is 19 residues.

Specimen: PBMCs, collected around atezolizumab (anti-PD-L1) treatment. The chain employs TRBV18 and TRBJ2-6, with D tentatively TRBD1 (6 bases). The receptor comes from a man aged 55 to 70 with urothelial cancer. This CDR3 reads CASSPPGTQWGSGANVLTF. CDR3 DNA: TGTGCCAGCTCACCACCGGGGACACAATGGGGCTCTGGGGCCAACGTCCTGACTTTC.